Listed below are T cell receptor beta chains from one sample, sequenced in a study of OX40 agonist ivuxolimab in advanced cancers. Measured with immunoSEQ multiplex PCR; TCRdb has only the in-frame clones, and not every one. The table includes tens of thousands of clones, approximately 83% detected once. Here the sequenced sample was CD4+ or CD8+ T cells sorted from blood, taken in a trial of the OX40 agonist ivuxolimab. Every receptor here comes from an adult with an advanced solid tumor such as melanoma, head and neck, liver or kidney cancer. CDR3s include the opening cysteine and the closing phenylalanine or tryptophan. Fields, in order: clone size, D gene, V gene, J gene, CDR3 DNA, CDR3 protein. A D gene is named only where the DNA matches it firmly. Where a row states a size, it is once, few, many or the class of an expanded clone; other rows omit it.

clone_size: .
d_call: .
v_call: TRBV29-1
j_call: TRBJ2-2
cdr3_nt: TGCAGCGTTGAGGTCAGGGGCATGAACACCGGGGAGCTGTTTTTT
cdr3_aa: CSVEVRGMNTGELFF

clone_size: .
d_call: .
v_call: TRBV6-5
j_call: TRBJ1-4
cdr3_nt: TGTGCCAGCAGTTACTGGCCCACAGGGTCTGTGATTCTGTTTTTT
cdr3_aa: CASSYWPTGSVILFF

clone_size: .
d_call: .
v_call: TRBV7-9
j_call: TRBJ2-5
cdr3_nt: TGTGCCAGCAGCTCAGACCGGAACTCCCTATGGAGGGCCCAGTACTTC
cdr3_aa: CASSSDRNSLWRAQYF

clone_size: .
d_call: .
v_call: TRBV15
j_call: TRBJ2-1
cdr3_nt: TGTGCCACCGGGGCGAGCTCCTACAATGAGCAGTTCTTC
cdr3_aa: CATGASSYNEQFF

clone_size: .
d_call: .
v_call: TRBV25-1
j_call: TRBJ2-2
cdr3_nt: TGTGCCAGCAGTGGATCCCGGGGAAACACCGGGGAGCTGTTTTTT
cdr3_aa: CASSGSRGNTGELFF

clone_size: .
d_call: TRBD2
v_call: TRBV27
j_call: TRBJ2-3
cdr3_nt: TGTGCCAGCAGTTTTACTAGCGGGGGGCCCTCAGATACGCAGTATTTT
cdr3_aa: CASSFTSGGPSDTQYF

clone_size: once
d_call: TRBD1
v_call: TRBV6-6
j_call: TRBJ1-2
cdr3_nt: TGTGCCAGCAGTTACACCGGGACAGGGGACGGCTACACCTTC
cdr3_aa: CASSYTGTGDGYTF

clone_size: .
d_call: .
v_call: TRBV6-5
j_call: TRBJ1-4
cdr3_nt: TGTGCCAGCAAAGTATTACAGAAGAATGAAAAACTGTTTTTT
cdr3_aa: CASKVLQKNEKLFF

clone_size: .
d_call: .
v_call: TRBV7-6
j_call: TRBJ1-1
cdr3_nt: TGTGCCAGCAGCCAGTTCCTCACTGAAGCTTTCTTT
cdr3_aa: CASSQFLTEAFF

clone_size: .
d_call: .
v_call: TRBV7-6
j_call: TRBJ2-2
cdr3_nt: TGTGCCAGCAGCTTATCATCAGCCGGGGAGCTGTTTTTT
cdr3_aa: CASSLSSAGELFF

clone_size: .
d_call: .
v_call: TRBV15
j_call: TRBJ2-4
cdr3_nt: TGTGCCACCAGCAGTCCGGTTTTAGCCAAAAACATTCAGTACTTC
cdr3_aa: CATSSPVLAKNIQYF

clone_size: .
d_call: .
v_call: TRBV27
j_call: TRBJ2-5
cdr3_nt: TGTGCCACCTCAGTTGGGATGAGGGGCGGAGAGACCCAGTACTTC
cdr3_aa: CATSVGMRGGETQYF

clone_size: .
d_call: TRBD1
v_call: TRBV18
j_call: TRBJ2-2
cdr3_nt: TGTGCCAGCTCACCACCGGGGGACAGGGAACGGAACACCGGGGAGCTGTTTTTT
cdr3_aa: CASSPPGDRERNTGELFF

clone_size: once
d_call: TRBD2
v_call: TRBV5-6
j_call: TRBJ2-1
cdr3_nt: TGTGCCAGCAGCTGGGGAAGCGGGGGGGCCTATGAGCAGTTCTTC
cdr3_aa: CASSWGSGGAYEQFF

clone_size: .
d_call: .
v_call: TRBV4-1
j_call: TRBJ2-2
cdr3_nt: TGCGCCAGCAGCCAAGAGATATCCTACACCGGGGAGCTGTTTTTT
cdr3_aa: CASSQEISYTGELFF

clone_size: .
d_call: .
v_call: TRBV5-1
j_call: TRBJ1-1
cdr3_nt: TGCGCCAGCAGCTGGGGACCAGGAAACACTGAAGCTTTCTTT
cdr3_aa: CASSWGPGNTEAFF

clone_size: once
d_call: TRBD2
v_call: TRBV7-9
j_call: TRBJ2-1
cdr3_nt: TGTGCCAGCAGCAAGAAGACTAGCGGGTCCTACAATGAGCAGTTCTTC
cdr3_aa: CASSKKTSGSYNEQFF

clone_size: once
d_call: TRBD1
v_call: TRBV2
j_call: TRBJ2-7
cdr3_nt: TGTGCCAGCAGTGTAGATAAAACCCGGCCGGACAGGGTCTACGAGCAGTACTTC
cdr3_aa: CASSVDKTRPDRVYEQYF

clone_size: .
d_call: .
v_call: TRBV7-6
j_call: TRBJ1-1
cdr3_nt: TGTGCCAGCAGTCTCGAGGAGGGCACTGAAGCTTTCTTT
cdr3_aa: CASSLEEGTEAFF

clone_size: once
d_call: TRBD2
v_call: TRBV6-4
j_call: TRBJ2-5
cdr3_nt: TGTGCCAGCAGTGCGGTTGGGACTAGGTTTCACCAGGAGACCCAGTACTTC
cdr3_aa: CASSAVGTRFHQETQYF

clone_size: .
d_call: TRBD1
v_call: TRBV9
j_call: TRBJ2-7
cdr3_nt: TGTGCCAGCAGCGTAGGTCACAGGGGGGAGCAGTACTTC
cdr3_aa: CASSVGHRGEQYF

clone_size: medium-sized
d_call: .
v_call: TRBV11-3
j_call: TRBJ2-1
cdr3_nt: TGTGCCAGCAACCCACCGGGACGGATATACAATGAGCAGTTCTTC
cdr3_aa: CASNPPGRIYNEQFF

clone_size: .
d_call: .
v_call: TRBV6-5
j_call: TRBJ2-1
cdr3_nt: TGTGCCAGCAGTTACGGGTCAGGGCCATACAATGAGCAGTTCTTC
cdr3_aa: CASSYGSGPYNEQFF

clone_size: .
d_call: .
v_call: TRBV5-6
j_call: TRBJ1-2
cdr3_nt: TGTGCCAGCAGCGAAGTCGGTAGGGGAGTATATGGCTACACCTTC
cdr3_aa: CASSEVGRGVYGYTF

clone_size: .
d_call: .
v_call: TRBV2
j_call: TRBJ1-4
cdr3_nt: TGTGCCAGCAGTGAAGCGGGACAAGCCGCAAGGGGTGAAAAACTGTTTTTT
cdr3_aa: CASSEAGQAARGEKLFF

clone_size: .
d_call: .
v_call: TRBV6-1
j_call: TRBJ1-5
cdr3_nt: TGTGCCAGCAGTTTCCCGGGGATAGGGCAGTCCCAGCATTTT
cdr3_aa: CASSFPGIGQSQHF

clone_size: once
d_call: .
v_call: TRBV7-8
j_call: TRBJ2-7
cdr3_nt: TGTGCCAGCAGCTTAGAAGCCTACGAGCAGTACTTC
cdr3_aa: CASSLEAYEQYF

clone_size: .
d_call: TRBD1
v_call: TRBV12-5
j_call: TRBJ1-2
cdr3_nt: TGTGCTAGTGGTTTGCCCCCGGGACAGGGGCTCTATGGCTACACCTTC
cdr3_aa: CASGLPPGQGLYGYTF

clone_size: .
d_call: .
v_call: TRBV27
j_call: TRBJ2-2
cdr3_nt: TGTGCCAGCAGTTCGCCGGGGGCGGGGAACACCGGGGAGCTGTTTTTT
cdr3_aa: CASSSPGAGNTGELFF

clone_size: .
d_call: .
v_call: TRBV6-5
j_call: TRBJ2-2
cdr3_nt: TGTGCCAGCAGTTACGGGGTGTTGGCCGGGGAGCTGTTTTTT
cdr3_aa: CASSYGVLAGELFF

clone_size: once
d_call: .
v_call: TRBV9
j_call: TRBJ2-3
cdr3_nt: TGTGCCAAACGAATGGTGGAGGGCACAGATACGCAGTATTTT
cdr3_aa: CAKRMVEGTDTQYF

clone_size: .
d_call: .
v_call: TRBV9
j_call: TRBJ2-7
cdr3_nt: TGTGCCAGCAGCGAGTGGGCTAGTCAAGGCGAGCAGTACTTC
cdr3_aa: CASSEWASQGEQYF

clone_size: .
d_call: .
v_call: TRBV5-6
j_call: TRBJ2-3
cdr3_nt: TGTGCCAGCAGCTTGGGGGTAGATACGCAGTATTTT
cdr3_aa: CASSLGVDTQYF

clone_size: .
d_call: TRBD1
v_call: TRBV19
j_call: TRBJ2-1
cdr3_nt: TGTGCCAGTAGCCCAACTCGACAGGGGCTGGATGAGCAGTTCTTC
cdr3_aa: CASSPTRQGLDEQFF

clone_size: .
d_call: TRBD1
v_call: TRBV27
j_call: TRBJ1-6
cdr3_nt: TGTGCCAGCAGTTTACAGGGGGCGCATTCACCCCTCCACTTT
cdr3_aa: CASSLQGAHSPLHF

clone_size: few
d_call: .
v_call: TRBV5-1
j_call: TRBJ1-1
cdr3_nt: TGCGCCAGCAGCTTGTCCCGACAGACTTCCTATGTGAACACTGAAGCTTTCTTT
cdr3_aa: CASSLSRQTSYVNTEAFF

clone_size: .
d_call: TRBD1
v_call: TRBV14
j_call: TRBJ2-5
cdr3_nt: TGTGCCAGCAGCCAAGTTGGGGACAGACGAATACAAGAGACCCAGTACTTC
cdr3_aa: CASSQVGDRRIQETQYF